The present entry profiles one T cell receptor (beta chain) with its context. The entry originates in a study of blood T cell repertoires in COVID-19. Study-wide context: T cells, B-cell-depleted T cells, or PBMCs provided the cDNA or gDNA that served as material.

Using immunoSEQ multiplex PCR, the repertoire was profiled, and TCRdb retains in-frame clones only, with some absent. The sample holds over 150,000 clones, about 80% seen once. V lost 0 bases to trimming and J lost 5 bases, with 17 bases between them. CDR1 and CDR2 (germline): SGHDT, YYEEEE. The CDR3 is 16 amino acids. The sequence was obtained from a woman in her sixties with acute or convalescent COVID-19. The V call is TRBV5-6, the J call TRBJ1-2; no clear D. Sequencing input: peripheral blood. The CDR3: CASSLDFPAGEYGYTF. As DNA, the CDR3 is TGTGCCAGCAGCTTGGACTTTCCCGCCGGGGAATATGGCTACACCTTC.